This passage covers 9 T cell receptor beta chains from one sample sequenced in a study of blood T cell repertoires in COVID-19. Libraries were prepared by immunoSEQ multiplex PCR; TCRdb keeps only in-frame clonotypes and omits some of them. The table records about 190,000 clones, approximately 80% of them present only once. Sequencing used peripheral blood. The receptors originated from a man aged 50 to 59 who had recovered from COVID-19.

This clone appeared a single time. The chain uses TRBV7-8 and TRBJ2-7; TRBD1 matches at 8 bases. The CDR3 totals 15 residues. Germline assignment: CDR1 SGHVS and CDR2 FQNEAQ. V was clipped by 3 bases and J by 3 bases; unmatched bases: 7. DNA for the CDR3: TGTGCCAGCAGCTTCCGGACAGGGAATTTCTACGAGCAGTACTTC. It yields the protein CASSFRTGNFYEQYF.

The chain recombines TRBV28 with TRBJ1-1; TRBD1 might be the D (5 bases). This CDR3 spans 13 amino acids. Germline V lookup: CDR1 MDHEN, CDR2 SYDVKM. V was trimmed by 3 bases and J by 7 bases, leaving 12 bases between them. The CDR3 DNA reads TGTGCCAGCAGTTTCACTGGGGCAGGTGAAGCTTTCTTT. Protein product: CASSFTGAGEAFF.

The CDR3 sequence: CASSQDNYGSTKEQYF. The CDR3, as DNA: TGTGCCAGCAGCCAAGATAACTACGGTTCTACGAAGGAGCAGTACTTC. This sequence joins TRBV4-2 and TRBJ2-7; D is undetermined. V was cut by 0 bases and J by 7 bases, with 19 bases left in between. This CDR3 comprises 16 residues. The germline CDR1 and CDR2 sequences are LGHNA and YNFKEQ.

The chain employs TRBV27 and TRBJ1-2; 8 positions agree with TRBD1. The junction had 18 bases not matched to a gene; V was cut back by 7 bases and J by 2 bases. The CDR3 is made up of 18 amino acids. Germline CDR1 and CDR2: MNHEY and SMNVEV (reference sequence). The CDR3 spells CASNRRVLGTGENYGYTF. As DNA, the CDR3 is TGTGCCAGCAACCGTAGGGTCTTGGGGACAGGTGAAAACTATGGCTACACCTTC.

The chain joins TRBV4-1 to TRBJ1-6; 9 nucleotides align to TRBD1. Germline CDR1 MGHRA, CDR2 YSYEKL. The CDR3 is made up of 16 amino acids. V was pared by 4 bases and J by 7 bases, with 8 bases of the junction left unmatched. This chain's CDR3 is CASSPAPGQGNSPLHF. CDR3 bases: TGCGCCAGCAGCCCCGCGCCCGGACAGGGGAATTCACCCCTCCACTTT.

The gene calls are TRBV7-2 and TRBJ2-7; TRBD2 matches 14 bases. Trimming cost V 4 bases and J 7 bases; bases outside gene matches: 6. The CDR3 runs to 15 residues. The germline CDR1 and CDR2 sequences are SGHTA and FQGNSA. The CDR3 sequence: CASSSQGLAGEEQYF. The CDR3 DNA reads TGTGCCAGCAGCTCCCAGGGACTAGCGGGAGAAGAGCAGTACTTC.

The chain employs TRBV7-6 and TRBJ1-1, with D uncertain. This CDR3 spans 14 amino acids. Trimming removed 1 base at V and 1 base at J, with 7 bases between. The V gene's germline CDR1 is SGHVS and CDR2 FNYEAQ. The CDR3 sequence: CASSLGRGNTEAFF. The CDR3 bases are TGTGCCAGCAGCTTAGGCAGAGGGAACACTGAAGCTTTCTTT.

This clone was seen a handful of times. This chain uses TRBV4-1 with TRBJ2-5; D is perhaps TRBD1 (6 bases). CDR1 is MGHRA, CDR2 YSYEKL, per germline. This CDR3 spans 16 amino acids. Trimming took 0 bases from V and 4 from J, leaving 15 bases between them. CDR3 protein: CASSQDGWGPRETQYF. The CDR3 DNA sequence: TGCGCCAGCAGCCAAGATGGCTGGGGGCCAAGAGAGACCCAGTACTTC.

The CDR3 here is CASKSQGRGSYEQYF. CDR3 DNA: TGTGCCAGCAAAAGCCAGGGTCGTGGGTCCTACGAGCAGTACTTC. The rearrangement joins TRBV2 to TRBJ2-7, with D perhaps matching TRBD1 (5 bases). CDR1 and CDR2 (germline): SNHLY, FYNNEI. There are 15 residues in the CDR3. V dropped 7 bases and J dropped 1 base, with 17 bases sitting between them.